This is a list of T cell receptor beta chains from one sample in a study of CD8 T cells in Susac syndrome. Each CDR3 protein is one row after TCRdb ran MiXCR on the immunoSEQ multiplex PCR reads. The sample includes 150,000 to 200,000 distinct CDR3 sequences, roughly 95% seen only once; the top ten take approximately 0.09%. Sequenced input: CD4+ T cells from PBMCs. These TCRs come from a human donor with multiple sclerosis. CDR3s include the opening cysteine and the closing phenylalanine or tryptophan.

v_call	j_call	cdr3_aa
TRBV3-1	TRBJ1-1	CASSQMARVSSEAFF
TRBV30	TRBJ1-6	CAWSVLTGDNSPLHF
TRBV20-1	TRBJ1-1	CSARLAVWGMNTEAFF
TRBV5-1	TRBJ1-1	CASSLMDSTEAFF
TRBV2	TRBJ2-3	CASSEARLASFSTDTQYF
TRBV9	TRBJ2-3	CASSVLTDTQYF
TRBV29-1	TRBJ1-1	CSVDSGHLNTEAFF
TRBV5-4	TRBJ2-5	CASSLDLRETQYF
TRBV27	TRBJ1-2	CASSFSGNYGYTF
TRBV12-3/TRBV12-4	TRBJ1-2	CANRDRGNYGYTF
TRBV5-1	TRBJ2-1	CASSLLASVRDEQFF
TRBV9	TRBJ1-1	CASSAGGLGAFF
TRBV7-9	TRBJ2-6	CASRVSSGANVLTF
TRBV7-9	TRBJ1-2	CASSRPVAGHGYTF
TRBV28	TRBJ1-5	CASRTGSYQPQHF
TRBV29-1	TRBJ2-5	CSVDAGSIGETQYF
TRBV15	TRBJ2-1	CATSSPERASYNEQFF
TRBV20-1	TRBJ1-2	CSARAAAQVNYGYTF
TRBV30	TRBJ2-5	CAWSPQARGRRETQYF
TRBV3-1	TRBJ2-5	CASSQEGRKETQYF
TRBV9	TRBJ1-1	CASSVARQGALNTEAFF
TRBV14	TRBJ2-7	CASSHHSYEQYF
TRBV9	TRBJ1-1	CASSALTNIDSCEAFF
TRBV30	TRBJ2-5	CAWRTSGGQETQYF
TRBV29-1	TRBJ2-5	CSHFGGETQYF
TRBV3-1	TRBJ1-1	CASSHGTGGLNTEAFF
TRBV5-1	TRBJ2-6	CASSLVLGLGSGANVLTF
TRBV20-1	TRBJ2-7	CSALLAGHFYEQYF
TRBV27	TRBJ1-1	CASSLTPGLNTEAFF
TRBV4-3	TRBJ1-2	CASSQDSGLIYGYTF
TRBV3-1	TRBJ2-7	CASSHTRDRDRSF
TRBV25-1	TRBJ1-5	CASSEIRRNQPQHF
TRBV12-3/TRBV12-4	TRBJ1-2	CASSSRTVRYYGYTF
TRBV2	TRBJ1-5	CASQGGGSNQPQHF
TRBV5-1	TRBJ2-7	CASIGPQGNEQYF
TRBV7-6	TRBJ2-1	CASSIKTDLAYNEQFF
TRBV25-1	TRBJ1-5	CASQPPGERNQPQHF
TRBV12-3/TRBV12-4	TRBJ1-5	CASSTRDRGASQPQHF
TRBV6-6	TRBJ1-5	CASSYPGNQPQHF
TRBV30	TRBJ1-1	CAWSGQGDTEAFF
TRBV18	TRBJ1-5	CASSPKGAVGQPQHF
TRBV20-1	TRBJ2-5	CSAMKGRETQYF
TRBV12-3/TRBV12-4	TRBJ1-5	CATRRDANQPQHF
TRBV28	TRBJ2-1	CASSSTSDERFF